Sequencing of this T cell receptor beta chain was carried out in a study of blood T cell repertoires in COVID-19. At the level of the study: T cells, B-cell-depleted T cells, or PBMCs provided the cDNA or gDNA that served as material.

Measured with immunoSEQ multiplex PCR; TCRdb has only the in-frame clones, and not every one. This sample has approximately 92,000 clones, with less than 75% found just once. The specimen sequenced was peripheral blood. The sequence came from a woman between 55 and 75 years old in a cohort sampled during active or convalescent COVID-19.

CDR3 residues: CASSLGPQDTQYF. The CDR3 nucleotides read TGTGCCAGCAGCTTAGGTCCCCAAGATACGCAGTATTTT. The J gene is TRBJ2-3, the V gene TRBV7-2, with unresolved D. Trimming stripped 1 base from V and 5 bases from J, with 7 bases between. CDR1 and CDR2 (germline): SGHTA, FQGNSA. The CDR3 has 13 residues.